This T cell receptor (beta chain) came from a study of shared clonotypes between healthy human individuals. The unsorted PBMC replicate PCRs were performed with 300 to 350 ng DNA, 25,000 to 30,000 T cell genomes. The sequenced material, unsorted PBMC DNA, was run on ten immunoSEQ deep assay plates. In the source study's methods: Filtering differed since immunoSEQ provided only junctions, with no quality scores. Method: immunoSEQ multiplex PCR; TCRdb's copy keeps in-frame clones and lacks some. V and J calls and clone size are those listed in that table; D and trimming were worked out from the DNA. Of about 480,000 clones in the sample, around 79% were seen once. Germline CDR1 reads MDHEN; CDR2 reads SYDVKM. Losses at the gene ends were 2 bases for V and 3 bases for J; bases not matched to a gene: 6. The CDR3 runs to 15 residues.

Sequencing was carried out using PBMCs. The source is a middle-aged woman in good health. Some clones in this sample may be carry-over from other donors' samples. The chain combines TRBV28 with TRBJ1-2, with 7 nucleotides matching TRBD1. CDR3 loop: CASSLGGGGYYGYTF. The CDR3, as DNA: TGTGCCAGCAGTTTAGGAGGGGGCGGGTACTATGGCTACACCTTC.